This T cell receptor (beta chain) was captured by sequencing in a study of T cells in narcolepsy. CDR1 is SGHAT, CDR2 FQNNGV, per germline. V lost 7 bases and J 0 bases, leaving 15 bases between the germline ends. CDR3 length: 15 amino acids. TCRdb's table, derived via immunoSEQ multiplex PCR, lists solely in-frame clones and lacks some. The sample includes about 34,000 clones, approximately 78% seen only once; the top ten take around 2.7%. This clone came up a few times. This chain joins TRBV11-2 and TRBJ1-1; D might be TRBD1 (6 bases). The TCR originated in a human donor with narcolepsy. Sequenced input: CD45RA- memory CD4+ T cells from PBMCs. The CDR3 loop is CASKSRQVMNTEAFF. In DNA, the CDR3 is TGTGCCAGCAAATCCCGACAGGTTATGAACACTGAAGCTTTCTTT. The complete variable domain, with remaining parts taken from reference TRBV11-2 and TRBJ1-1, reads EAGVAQSPRYKIIEKRQSVAFWCNPISGHATLYWYQQILGQGPKLLIQFQNNGVVDDSQLPKDRFSAERLKGVDSTLKIQPAKLEDSAVYLCASKSRQVMNTEAFFGQGTRLTVV.